Following are 25 T cell receptor beta chains from one sample sequenced in a study of shared clonotypes between healthy human individuals. Repertoires were generated with immunoSEQ multiplex PCR, while TCRdb's copy carries only in-frame clones and drops some. The sample includes around 500,000 clones, roughly 80% of them seen just once. Sequencing used PBMCs. These receptors were taken from a woman aged 40 to 50 in good health. Some clones in this sample may be carry-over from other donors' samples.

The chain carries TRBV9 and TRBJ2-5; D is perhaps TRBD1 (5 bases). Germline CDR1 and CDR2: SGDLS and YYNGEE. The CDR3 contains 15 residues. The germline V and J ends were trimmed by 6 bases and 5 bases, with 20 bases remaining between them. CDR3 loop: CASNKIGEERETQYF. For the CDR3, the DNA is TGTGCCAGCAATAAAATAGGGGAAGAAAGGGAGACCCAGTACTTC.

A word on this clone: A far larger clone is only one base removed, so a read error is likely. This chain uses TRBV4-2 with TRBJ2-7; perhaps TRBD2 as D (5 bases). This CDR3 has 17 residues. Germline CDR1 is LGHNA and CDR2 is YNFKEQ. As DNA, the CDR3 is TGTGCCAACAGCCAAGACCAATCGGGGAAAACCACCTACGAGCAGTACTTC. This sequence encodes CANSQDQSGKTTYEQYF.

The chain carries TRBV14 and TRBJ1-2; 7 bases match TRBD1. Looked up from germline, CDR1 is SGHDN and CDR2 is FVKESK. The CDR3 runs 14 residues. V trimming: 4 bases; J trimming: 5 bases; junction bases outside the gene matches: 7. This CDR3 reads CASSRLGQQYGYTF. In nucleotides, the CDR3 is TGTGCCAGCAGCCGCCTGGGACAGCAATATGGCTACACCTTC.

This clone was detected once. As DNA, the CDR3 is TGTGCCAGCAAAGCCCGGGACGCCTACTACTATGGCTACACCTTC. Its translation is CASKARDAYYYGYTF. The V gene is TRBV6-7, the J gene TRBJ1-2, with D possibly being TRBD1 (5 bases). TRBV6-7 is given ORF status, its function remaining uncertain. This CDR3 is 15 amino acids long. The germline V and J ends were trimmed by 7 bases and 3 bases, with 18 bases remaining between them.

The chain carries TRBV4-2 and TRBJ2-2, with 7 bases that match TRBD2. The CDR3 is 16 amino acids. Germline CDR1 reads LGHNA; CDR2 reads YNFKEQ. The J segment lost 1 base and the V segment lost 0 bases, leaving 2 bases of the junction unmatched. CDR3 loop: CASSQDSGRNTGELFF. For the CDR3, the DNA is TGTGCCAGCAGCCAAGATAGCGGGCGGAACACCGGGGAGCTGTTTTTT.

A word on this clone: Other DNA sequences in the sample encode the same CDR3. The chain couples TRBV18 to TRBJ2-1, with 12 bases fitting TRBD2. Germline-derived CDR1 and CDR2 are KGHSH and LQKENI. This CDR3 has 15 residues. The junction had 1 base not matched to a gene; V was cut back by 3 bases and J by 4 bases. The DNA of the CDR3 is TGTGCCAGCTCACCTGGACTAGCGGGATACAATGAGCAGTTCTTC. Amino acid sequence: CASSPGLAGYNEQFF.

With regard to this clone: A single base is all that separates this from a far larger clone, so a read error is likely. The chain combines TRBV7-2 with TRBJ2-5; D not certain. The end of the DNA is better explained by TRBJ2-7, so the J call may be wrong. Germline CDR1 reads SGHTA; CDR2 reads FQGNSA. This CDR3 has 13 amino acids. CDR3 sequence (DNA): TGTGCCAGCAGCTTAGGGGCCACCTACGAGCAGTACTTC. Amino acid sequence: CASSLGATYEQYF.

Written as DNA, the CDR3 is TGTGCCAGCAGTTTATTAGAACACGGGGAGCTGTTTTTT. Encoded protein: CASSLLEHGELFF. The gene calls are TRBV28 and TRBJ2-2; D unclear. CDR1 is MDHEN, CDR2 SYDVKM, per germline. The V gene lost 1 base and the J gene lost 7 bases, with 7 bases spanning the gap. The CDR3 has 13 amino acids.

Only a few counts were recorded for this clone. This chain links TRBV19 with TRBJ2-1; the D gene is possibly TRBD2 (6 bases). The length of the CDR3 is 16 residues. Germline values: CDR1 LNHDA, CDR2 SQIVND (reference sequence). The V end lost 1 base, the J end lost 4 bases, and 14 bases lay between the germline ends. CDR3 DNA: TGTGCCAGTAGTATAGGCCCTAGCGTACATTACAATGAGCAGTTCTTC. Translated, it gives CASSIGPSVHYNEQFF.

This clone was detected ten times or more. The chain employs TRBV7-2 and TRBJ2-2, with D uncertain. V lost 5 bases and J lost 0, with 4 bases in between. Germline V gene sequence: CDR1 SGHTA, CDR2 FQGNSA. The CDR3 totals 13 residues. CDR3 bases: TGTGCCAGCAGCGGACCGAACACCGGGGAGCTGTTTTTT. Translating gives CASSGPNTGELFF.

Regarding this clone: With a far larger clone one base away, a read error is the likely cause. The rearrangement joins TRBV29-1 to TRBJ1-1, with no clear D. The V end was cut by 4 bases, the J end by 9 bases, with 21 bases between. The germline V gene has CDR1 SQVTM and CDR2 ANQGSEA. The CDR3 is 14 residues long. The CDR3 reads CSVVLTRGGIKAFF. In nucleotides, the CDR3 is TGCAGCGTTGTCCTAACCCGGGGTGGGATTAAAGCTTTCTTT. Filled out from reference TRBV29-1 and TRBJ1-1, the complete variable domain reads SAVISQKPSRDICQRGTSLTIQCQVDSQVTMMFWYRQQPGQSLTLIATANQGSEATYESGFVIDKFPISRPNLTFSTLTVSNMSPEDSSIYLCSVVLTRGGIKAFFGQGTRLTVV.

The chain has TRBV7-2 and TRBJ1-1; perhaps TRBD1 as D (6 bases). Germline V CDR1 and CDR2: SGHTA, FQGNSA. With 5 bases removed from V and 1 base from J, the gap between germline ends came to 11 bases. The CDR3 totals 14 residues. The chain's CDR3 is CASSLRQENTEAFF. CDR3 nucleotide sequence: TGTGCCAGCAGCCTACGACAGGAGAACACTGAAGCTTTCTTT. Complete variable domain (other parts from reference TRBV7-2 and TRBJ1-1): GAGVSQSPSNKVTEKGKDVELRCDPISGHTALYWYRQSLGQGLEFLIYFQGNSAPDKSGLPSDRFSAERTGGSVSTLTIQRTQQEDSAVYLCASSLRQENTEAFFGQGTRLTVV.

A word on this clone: A read error likely explains this, since a far larger clone differs by one base. This specimen includes other DNA sequences encoding the same CDR3. The chain couples TRBV6-1 to TRBJ2-6; D may correspond to TRBD1 or TRBD2 (5 bases each). This CDR3 is built from 16 residues. Germline CDR1 and CDR2: MNHNS and SASEGT. The CDR3 spells CASSELDFSGANVLTF. As DNA, the CDR3 is TGTGCCAGCAGTGAATTGGACTTCTCTGGGGCCAATGTCCTGACTTTC.

This chain joins TRBV6-1 and TRBJ2-7; 7 nucleotides align to TRBD1. With V trimmed by 4 bases and J by 9 bases, 15 bases remained unmatched. The CDR3 runs to 15 residues. Germline CDR1 is MNHNS and CDR2 is SASEGT. The CDR3 here is CASSAQVVAPGGQYF. In DNA form, the CDR3 reads TGTGCCAGCAGTGCTCAGGTAGTGGCTCCAGGGGGGCAGTACTTC.

The rearrangement uses TRBV13 and TRBJ2-7; possibly TRBD2 for D (5 bases). Germline-derived CDR1 and CDR2 are PRHDT and FYEKMQ (reference sequence). V shed 6 bases and J shed 7 bases, with 22 bases lying between them. The CDR3 loop spans 15 amino acids. This CDR3 reads CASRFAAGPRSEQYF. The CDR3 nucleotides read TGTGCCAGCAGGTTTGCGGCGGGCCCCCGGTCGGAGCAGTACTTC.

The chain recombines TRBV27 with TRBJ2-3, with 8 positions matching TRBD2. This CDR3 region has 15 residues. CDR1 MNHEY and CDR2 SMNVEV come from the germline V gene (reference sequence). V lost 2 bases, J lost 7 bases, and 8 bases stayed unmatched. CDR3 in amino acids: CASSLSREGLYTQYF. The DNA for the CDR3 is TGTGCCAGCAGTTTAAGTCGGGAGGGCCTTTATACGCAGTATTTT.

This sequence joins TRBV29-1 and TRBJ2-7; TRBD2 matches at 9 bases. Germline-derived CDR1 and CDR2 are SQVTM and ANQGSEA. This CDR3 has 12 amino acids. V was pared by 3 bases and J by 5 bases, with 2 bases of the junction left unmatched. CDR3: CSVEGLANEQYF. In DNA form, the CDR3 reads TGCAGCGTTGAGGGACTAGCTAACGAGCAGTACTTC.

The chain uses TRBV6-1 and TRBJ2-7; D could derive from TRBD1 or TRBD2 (6 bases each). CDR1 and CDR2 (germline): MNHNS, SASEGT. Trimming shortened V by 2 bases and J by 3 bases, and 14 bases separated the two germline ends. The CDR3 contains 15 residues. The DNA for the CDR3 is TGTGCCAGCAGTGAAAGGGGGGACTTTTACTACGAGCAGTACTTC. Amino acids: CASSERGDFYYEQYF.

About this clone itself: A far larger clone is just one base off, so this is likely a read error. Other DNA sequences in the same sample also yield this CDR3. CDR3 in DNA: TGTGCCAGCAGTTACTCGGAGGCAGGACAAGAGACACAGTACTTC. Protein: CASSYSEAGQETQYF. V usage is TRBV6-5 and J usage is TRBJ2-5; D is perhaps TRBD1 or TRBD2 (5 bases each). The CDR3 spans 15 residues. Germline V CDR1 and CDR2: MNHEY, SVGAGI.

The CDR3 DNA reads TGTGCCACCAGCAGAGATATCGGGGTTTATCAGCCCCAGCATTTT. It yields the protein CATSRDIGVYQPQHF. This chain links TRBV15 with TRBJ1-5; no reliable D call. V lost 0 bases, J lost 5 bases, and 11 bases lay in between. This CDR3 region has 15 residues. Germline values: CDR1 LNHNV, CDR2 YYDKDF (reference sequence).

To note about this clone: This probably arose from a read error, given a far larger clone one base away. This CDR3 is also generated by other DNA sequences in the sample. The V call is TRBV9, the J call TRBJ1-1; TRBD1 aligns across 8 bases. The junction had 17 bases not matched to a gene; V was cut back by 7 bases and J by 6 bases. CDR1 and CDR2 from the germline V gene are SGDLS and YYNGEE. The CDR3 has 16 amino acids. In DNA form, the CDR3 reads TGTGCCAGCTCCCCAGGGGGCAACAGGGGAGTAGCTGAAGCTTTCTTT. Its translation: CASSPGGNRGVAEAFF.

This rearrangement joins TRBV11-2 to TRBJ2-2, with TRBD1 identical over 7 bases. V was clipped by 8 bases and J by 2 bases; unmatched bases: 5. Germline values: CDR1 SGHAT, CDR2 FQNNGV. The CDR3 length is 14 residues. CDR3 protein: CASGQDLNTGELFF. Written as DNA, the CDR3 is TGTGCCAGCGGACAGGACCTAAACACCGGGGAGCTGTTTTTT.

The genes are TRBV19 and TRBJ2-7; 9 bases agree with TRBD2. Germline-derived CDR1 and CDR2 are LNHDA and SQIVND (reference sequence). Trimming removed 1 base from V and 5 bases from J; junction bases left unmatched: 6. The CDR3 spans 15 residues. CDR3 sequence (DNA): TGTGCCAGTAGTATAGTCGGTAGCGGGAGTCACGAGCAGTACTTC. Protein product: CASSIVGSGSHEQYF.

The chain joins TRBV9 to TRBJ1-2; D not certain. CDR3 length equals 11 residues. Trimming shortened V by 4 bases and J by 8 bases, and 9 bases separated the two germline ends. CDR1 and CDR2 from the germline V gene are SGDLS and YYNGEE. The CDR3 loop reads CASSSEGGYTF. For the CDR3, the DNA is TGTGCCAGCAGCTCCGAGGGCGGCTACACCTTC.

A word on this clone: Since a far larger clone is one base different, this is likely a read error. Since no conserved phenylalanine or tryptophan closes the CDR3, a read error is the likely cause. Other DNA sequences of this sample code for an identical CDR3. This sequence joins TRBV30 and TRBJ2-7; 9 nucleotides agree with TRBD1. Germline lookup yields CDR1 GTSNPN and CDR2 SVGIG (reference sequence). Trimming removed 3 bases from V and 4 bases from J; junction bases left unmatched: 10. The CDR3 spans 15 residues. The CDR3 region has the DNA TGTGCCTGGAGGGGGGGACAGGGATTAAGGTACGAGCAGTACTTA. The encoded protein is CAWRGGQGLRYEQYL.